A single sample gave rise to the 26 T cell receptor beta chains below, sequenced in a study of blood T cell repertoires in COVID-19. Measured with immunoSEQ multiplex PCR; TCRdb has only the in-frame clones, and not every one. The sample holds 150,000 to 200,000 clones; 83% are singletons and the top ten take 1.5%. Sequenced sample: peripheral blood. The receptors shown here come from a human donor in a cohort sampled during active COVID-19.

This clone has just one count. The chain employs TRBV3-1 (or the pseudogene TRBV3-2) and TRBJ2-1; 11 bases are shared with TRBD2. The CDR3 contains 15 residues. The V and J ends lost 6 bases and 3 bases, in that order; junction bases with no gene match: 4. Per germline, CDR1 LGHDT and CDR2 YNNKEL (reference sequence). CDR3 bases: TGTGCCAGCAGGTCGCTAGCGGGGGGCTACAATGAGCAGTTCTTC. Protein: CASRSLAGGYNEQFF.

The genes are TRBV15 and TRBJ1-1; tentatively, D is TRBD1 (5 bases). The CDR3 totals 15 residues. The V end was cut by 5 bases, the J end by 0 bases, with 13 bases between. Germline V lookup: CDR1 LNHNV, CDR2 YYDKDF (reference sequence). The CDR3 reads CATSGGADMNTEAFF. As DNA, the CDR3 is TGTGCCACCAGCGGCGGGGCCGACATGAACACTGAAGCTTTCTTT.

The chain uses TRBV5-6 and TRBJ2-2, with 8 nucleotides matching TRBD1. CDR3 length: 14 amino acids. The J segment lost 3 bases and the V segment lost 6 bases, leaving 4 bases of the junction unmatched. The germline CDR1 and CDR2 sequences are SGHDT and YYEEEE. The CDR3 DNA sequence: TGTGCCAGCACCCAGACAGGGGACACCGGGGAGCTGTTTTTT. This gives the protein CASTQTGDTGELFF.

A few counts support this clone. V usage is TRBV21-1 and J usage is TRBJ2-2; the D segment call TRBD1 is taken from the table without a DNA check. TRBV21-1 is a pseudogene segment. The CDR3 contains 13 residues. The chain's CDR3 is CASRKAGVEELFF. DNA for the CDR3: TGTGCCAGCAGAAAGGCAGGGGTTGAGGAGCTGTTTTTT.

The sample holds a few counts of this clone. This rearrangement joins TRBV5-1 to TRBJ1-1; D is perhaps TRBD1 (6 bases). This CDR3 comprises 12 residues. Germline loops: CDR1 SGHRS, CDR2 YFSETQ. Trimming shortened V by 2 bases and J by 5 bases, and 7 bases separated the two germline ends. This CDR3 reads CASSLQGTEAFF. CDR3 bases: TGCGCCAGCAGCTTACAGGGAACTGAAGCTTTCTTT. The variable domain in full, completed from reference TRBV5-1 and TRBJ1-1, reads KAGVTQTPRYLIKTRGQQVTLSCSPISGHRSVSWYQQTPGQGLQFLFEYFSETQRNKGNFPGRFSGRQFSNSRSEMNVSTLELGDSALYLCASSLQGTEAFFGQGTRLTVV.

This chain uses TRBV6-5 with TRBJ2-7; 10 nucleotides match TRBD1. This CDR3 contains 15 residues. Trimming removed 2 bases from V and 3 bases from J; junction bases left unmatched: 4. Germline-derived CDR1 and CDR2 are MNHEY and SVGAGI. CDR3 in DNA: TGTGCCAGCAGTTACCTCGGACAGGGGGACTACGAGCAGTACTTC. Amino acid sequence: CASSYLGQGDYEQYF.

The J gene is TRBJ2-5, the V gene TRBV5-6; 8 bases are shared with TRBD2. The length of the CDR3 is 15 residues. The germline CDR1 and CDR2 sequences are SGHDT and YYEEEE. The junction had 6 bases not matched to a gene; V was cut back by 0 bases and J by 5 bases. The CDR3 sequence: CASSLERGLVETQYF. The DNA of the CDR3 is TGTGCCAGCAGCTTGGAGCGGGGGTTGGTGGAGACCCAGTACTTC. The variable domain in full, completed from reference TRBV5-6 and TRBJ2-5, reads DAGVTQSPTHLIKTRGQQVTLRCSPKSGHDTVSWYQQALGQGPQFIFQYYEEEERQRGNFPDRFSGHQFPNYSSELNVNALLLGDSALYLCASSLERGLVETQYFGPGTRLLVL.

The chain combines TRBV5-5 with TRBJ2-7, with TRBD2 as a possible D gene (5 bases). V was shortened by 0 bases and J by 3 bases, with 10 bases between the two germline ends. The V gene's germline CDR1 is SGHKS and CDR2 YYEKEE (reference sequence). The CDR3 is made up of 14 amino acids. The CDR3 sequence is CASSLGGLGYEQYF. The CDR3 coding sequence is TGTGCCAGCAGCTTGGGAGGACTCGGCTACGAGCAGTACTTC.

The chain uses TRBV5-1 and TRBJ1-2; 7 bases map to TRBD1. V lost 5 bases, J lost 13 bases, and 20 bases stayed unmatched. CDR3 length equals 15 residues. From germline, CDR1 is SGHRS and CDR2 YFSETQ. DNA of the CDR3: TGCGCCAGCAGTACCGGACAGGTGAGGTCCTATGGACCCACCTTC. Protein: CASSTGQVRSYGPTF.

The chain joins TRBV7-2 to TRBJ1-5; TRBD1 agrees at 8 bases. CDR3 length: 14 amino acids. V was clipped by 7 bases and J by 1 base; unmatched bases: 3. The germline gives CDR1 SGHTA, CDR2 FQGNSA. The CDR3 sequence: CASTRDRSNQPQHF. CDR3 in DNA: TGTGCCAGCACTCGGGACAGGAGCAATCAGCCCCAGCATTTT.

The chain couples TRBV6-5 to TRBJ1-4; tentatively, D is TRBD1 (6 bases). Germline V gene lookup returns CDR1 MNHEY and CDR2 SVGAGI. V lost 3 bases and J lost 5, with 13 bases in between. The CDR3 runs 15 residues. The CDR3 is CASSYGGRKNEKLFF. The CDR3 nucleotides are TGTGCCAGCAGTTATGGGGGCAGAAAAAATGAAAAACTGTTTTTT.

The chain recombines TRBV7-9 with TRBJ2-7; 8 bases map to TRBD1. This CDR3 comprises 15 residues. Germline assignment: CDR1 SEHNR and CDR2 FQNEAQ (reference sequence). The V gene end was trimmed by 3 bases and the J gene end by 0 bases; junction bases not matched to a gene: 4. The DNA for the CDR3 is TGTGCCAGCAGCTTGGCAGGGGGCACCTCCTACGAGCAGTACTTC. It codes for CASSLAGGTSYEQYF.

This chain uses TRBV25-1 with TRBJ1-1; TRBD1 is a possible D gene (6 bases). CDR3 length: 14 amino acids. The V end lost 6 bases, the J end lost 7 bases, and 18 bases lay between the germline ends. Germline V lookup: CDR1 MGHDK, CDR2 SYGVNS. CDR3 loop: CASSANRENGEAFF. The DNA of the CDR3 is TGTGCCAGCAGCGCGAACAGGGAGAATGGTGAAGCTTTCTTT.

The gene calls are TRBV5-1 and TRBJ2-7, with 7 bases that match TRBD1. This CDR3 has 14 residues. The V segment lost 0 bases and the J segment 3 bases; nucleotides outside the gene matches: 3. Per the germline V gene, CDR1 is SGHRS and CDR2 is YFSETQ. The DNA for the CDR3 is TGCGCCAGCAGCTTGGGACAGGGTTTCTACGAGCAGTACTTC. Protein product: CASSLGQGFYEQYF.

V gene TRBV5-5 combines with J gene TRBJ2-1, with 11 bases matching TRBD2. Germline values: CDR1 SGHKS, CDR2 YYEKEE (reference sequence). This CDR3 is 15 amino acids long. Germline trimming cut 0 bases from V and 6 bases from J; bases unmatched to any gene: 2. In DNA, the CDR3 is TGTGCCAGCAGCTTGGGACTAGCGGGACTCAATGAGCAGTTCTTC. Translating it yields CASSLGLAGLNEQFF. Full variable domain (outside the CDR3, taken from reference TRBV5-5 and TRBJ2-1): DAGVTQSPTHLIKTRGQQVTLRCSPISGHKSVSWYQQVLGQGPQFIFQYYEKEERGRGNFPDRFSARQFPNYSSELNVNALLLGDSALYLCASSLGLAGLNEQFFGPGTRLTVL.

The CDR3 here is CASTGQRGRTYQPQHF. DNA of the CDR3: TGTGCCAGCACAGGGCAGAGGGGGCGGACCTATCAGCCCCAGCATTTT. The rearrangement uses TRBV28 and TRBJ1-5; 7 positions match TRBD1. J gave up 5 bases and V 7 bases, and 14 bases lay outside the gene matches. CDR3 length: 16 amino acids. Looked up from germline, CDR1 is MDHEN and CDR2 is SYDVKM.

The V and J genes are TRBV28 and TRBJ2-6; 7 nucleotides agree with TRBD1. Losses at the gene ends were 4 bases for V and 3 bases for J; bases not matched to a gene: 12. The CDR3 has 18 amino acids. CDR1 is MDHEN and CDR2 is SYDVKM in the germline V gene. The CDR3 bases are TGTGCCAGCAGTTCCCCTTTCGCAGGGGGAGATGGGGCCAACGTCCTGACTTTC. It encodes CASSSPFAGGDGANVLTF. The entire variable domain, with the rest obtained from reference TRBV28 and TRBJ2-6, is as follows: DVKVTQSSRYLVKRTGEKVFLECVQDMDHENMFWYRQDPGLGLRLIYFSYDVKMKEKGDIPEGYSVSREKKERFSLILESASTNQTSMYLCASSSPFAGGDGANVLTFGAGSRLTVL.

J is TRBJ2-3 and V is TRBV4-3; 10 positions agree with TRBD2. The CDR3 spans 17 residues. The ends lost 4 bases at V and 2 bases at J; junction bases unmatched: 9. In germline, CDR1 is LGHNA, CDR2 YSLEER. The CDR3 region is CASSLDASGGVTDTQYF. CDR3 nucleotides: TGCGCCAGCAGCCTCGACGCTAGCGGGGGCGTCACAGATACGCAGTATTTT.

J is TRBJ2-7 and V is TRBV28; 8 bases are a match to TRBD2. With 10 bases clipped from V and 4 bases from J, the junction kept 21 bases outside the gene matches. Germline V gives CDR1 MDHEN, CDR2 SYDVKM. The CDR3 length is 17 residues. This CDR3 is CATHIGGAGGGLYEQYF. In DNA, the CDR3 is TGTGCCACCCACATAGGCGGGGCGGGAGGAGGGTTATACGAGCAGTACTTC.

The J gene is TRBJ1-6, the V gene TRBV19; TRBD1 is a possible D gene (6 bases). This CDR3 has 15 amino acids. Germline CDR1 is LNHDA and CDR2 is SQIVND (reference sequence). Trimming shortened V by 3 bases and J by 5 bases, and 11 bases separated the two germline ends. Here the CDR3 reads CASSIPGENNSPLHF. The CDR3 DNA reads TGTGCCAGTAGTATTCCAGGGGAAAATAATTCACCCCTCCACTTT.

The genes are TRBV6-5 and TRBJ1-1; 9 nucleotides line up with TRBD1. The CDR3 extends over 14 amino acids. Germline CDR1 MNHEY, CDR2 SVGAGI. Trimming cost V 4 bases and J 1 base; bases outside gene matches: 1. CDR3 DNA: TGTGCCAGCAGTTCACAGGGGGCGAACACTGAAGCTTTCTTT. Encoded protein: CASSSQGANTEAFF.

The gene calls are TRBV5-1 and TRBJ1-1, with D perhaps matching TRBD1 (5 bases). The germline gives CDR1 SGHRS, CDR2 YFSETQ. Trimming removed 4 bases from V and 1 base from J, with 17 bases in between. This CDR3 has 16 residues. The DNA for the CDR3 is TGCGCCAGCAGCCTCCGAGGTCAGGGTAGGAACACTGAAGCTTTCTTT. Protein product: CASSLRGQGRNTEAFF. Full variable domain (missing parts from reference TRBV5-1 and TRBJ1-1): KAGVTQTPRYLIKTRGQQVTLSCSPISGHRSVSWYQQTPGQGLQFLFEYFSETQRNKGNFPGRFSGRQFSNSRSEMNVSTLELGDSALYLCASSLRGQGRNTEAFFGQGTRLTVV.

This sequence joins TRBV4-2 and TRBJ2-5, with 11 bases identical to TRBD2. The V gene end was trimmed by 0 bases and the J gene end by 5 bases; junction bases not matched to a gene: 8. CDR1 and CDR2 (germline): LGHNA, YNFKEQ. The CDR3 covers 17 residues. CDR3 amino acids: CASSQDVIAGGGETQYF. The CDR3, as DNA: TGTGCCAGCAGCCAAGATGTGATAGCGGGAGGGGGGGAGACCCAGTACTTC.

The count of this clone is one. The chain combines TRBV6-2 or TRBV6-3 with TRBJ1-5; D perhaps matches TRBD1 (5 bases). The V gene's germline CDR1 is MNHEY and CDR2 SVGEGT. Between the trimmed V and J ends, which lost 6 bases and 0 bases, there was a span of 9 bases. The CDR3 spans 14 residues. CDR3 protein: CASSQGGSNQPQHF. The DNA of the CDR3 is TGTGCCAGCAGCCAGGGAGGTAGCAATCAGCCCCAGCATTTT.

The CDR3 DNA reads TGCACCACAGCAAGGGACAGGGGGGTGAGGGAGCAGTTCTTC. Its translation is CTTARDRGVREQFF. J is TRBJ2-1 and V is TRBV10-2, with 11 bases aligning to TRBD1. CDR1 is WSHSY and CDR2 is SAAADI in the germline V gene. The CDR3 length is 14 residues.

The rearrangement links TRBV28 to TRBJ1-2; weak D call: TRBD1 (5 bases). The CDR3 has 13 amino acids. From germline, CDR1 is MDHEN and CDR2 SYDVKM. The V end was cut by 6 bases, the J end by 4 bases, with 12 bases between. This chain's CDR3 is CASRSGGGYGYTF. Written as DNA, the CDR3 is TGTGCCAGCAGGTCGGGGGGGGGCTATGGCTACACCTTC.